The 20 T cell receptor beta chains below all came from one sample that was sequenced in a study of spatial heterogeneity in lung cancer (dated by TCRdb to about 2019). The paper as a whole reports these results and caveats: The tumor nonsynonymous mutation count correlated with the number of expanded intratumoral alpha and beta TCRs.

These receptors have no known antigen. The time point label on this specimen signifies: sample taken at primary tumor resection. Library creation used 5' RACE. The reads were generated on a NextSeq 500. Starting from the raw public reads, TCRdb applied fastp trimming at Q25, assembled clones with MiXCR and retained in-frame beta chains. Rows matching on CDR3 protein sequence are summarized as one entry with the most common DNA and genes. A total of 2,500 to 3,500 distinct CDR3 sequences appear in this sample, around 3.5% of them only once. The ten largest clones take up approximately 15% of the sample. The source was lung tumor tissue, collected at surgery. The receptors stem from a male donor with early-stage non-small cell lung cancer.

By share, this clonotype counts as medium-sized. The V call is TRBV5-1, the J call TRBJ1-3; a possible D gene is TRBD1 (6 bases). This CDR3 is built from 15 residues. In germline, CDR1 is SGHRS, CDR2 YFSETQ. V gave up 4 bases and J gave up 2 bases, with 13 bases separating them. DNA of the CDR3: TGCGCCAGCAGCCAGGGGACAAGACCTGGAAACACCATATATTTT. Protein: CASSQGTRPGNTIYF.

In its sample, this clonotype was seen many times. The chain joins TRBV7-9 to TRBJ1-6; tentative D call: TRBD1 (6 bases). This CDR3 spans 15 amino acids. The V gene lost 4 bases and the J gene lost 6 bases, with 13 bases spanning the gap. From germline, CDR1 is SEHNR and CDR2 FQNEAQ (reference sequence). CDR3 protein: CASSSTDRFNSPLHF. The CDR3 DNA is TGTGCCAGCAGCTCGACCGACAGGTTTAATTCACCCCTCCACTTT.

This clonotype is large (0.1 to 1%) in the sample. The rearrangement joins TRBV20-1 to TRBJ2-1, with 8 bases fitting TRBD2. Germline trimming cut 3 bases from V and 1 base from J; bases unmatched to any gene: 2. Germline lookup yields CDR1 DFQATT and CDR2 SNEGSKA (reference sequence). This CDR3 region has 14 residues. The CDR3 loop is CSARSGGSYNEQFF. The CDR3 region has the DNA TGCAGTGCTAGGTCGGGGGGGTCCTACAATGAGCAGTTCTTC.

This clonotype is classed as medium-sized. The chain links TRBV27 to TRBJ2-5; D may be TRBD1 (6 bases). V was pared by 7 bases and J by 5 bases, with 17 bases between. The CDR3 runs 14 residues. In germline, CDR1 is MNHEY, CDR2 SMNVEV (reference sequence). CDR3 sequence: CASMNYRERETQYF. For the CDR3, the DNA is TGTGCCAGCATGAATTACAGGGAACGCGAGACCCAGTACTTC.

This clonotype is classed as medium-sized. The V call is TRBV5-1, the J call TRBJ2-3; TRBD1 is a possible D gene (6 bases). Germline CDR1 and CDR2: SGHRS and YFSETQ. The V gene lost 4 bases and the J gene lost 3 bases, with 15 bases spanning the gap. This CDR3 contains 15 residues. CDR3: CASSLLQGRTDTQYF. CDR3 DNA: TGCGCCAGCAGCCTACTACAGGGTAGGACAGATACGCAGTATTTT.

The genes are TRBV6-6 and TRBJ1-6, with D perhaps matching TRBD1 (6 bases). From germline, CDR1 is MNHNY and CDR2 SVGAGI (reference sequence). The length of the CDR3 is 14 residues. Deletions cut 6 bases from V and 12 bases from J, with 18 bases between. CDR3 in DNA: TGTGCCAGCAGCGAGACAGGCCCCAAGGGACCCCTCCACTTT. Protein product: CASSETGPKGPLHF.

There are many counts of this clonotype. The rearrangement uses TRBV15 and TRBJ2-5; D is tentatively TRBD1 or TRBD2 (6 bases each). CDR3 length: 13 residues. Germline V gene lookup returns CDR1 LNHNV and CDR2 YYDKDF (reference sequence). Trimming removed 5 bases at V and 1 base at J, with 8 bases between. As DNA, the CDR3 is TGTGCCACCAGCCGGGGGCCCCAAGAGACCCAGTACTTC. Translation gives CATSRGPQETQYF.

By share of the sample, this clonotype is medium-sized. The chain employs TRBV6-6 and TRBJ1-5; 7 bases map to TRBD1. With V trimmed by 0 bases and J by 5 bases, 4 bases remained unmatched. CDR3 length: 15 amino acids. Germline V gives CDR1 MNHNY, CDR2 SVGAGI (reference sequence). The CDR3 coding sequence is TGTGCCAGCAGTTACTCTACAGGGGAGGATCAGCCCCAGCATTTT. Translated: CASSYSTGEDQPQHF.

By sample fraction, this clonotype is medium-sized. V is TRBV4-2 and J is TRBJ1-4, with 9 bases aligning to TRBD1. V shed 4 bases, J shed 0 bases, and the junction held 9 bases outside the gene matches. This CDR3 has 18 residues. The germline V gene encodes CDR1 LGHNA and CDR2 YNFKEQ. CDR3: CASSLGQGRVATNEKLFF. CDR3 DNA sequence: TGTGCCAGCAGCCTGGGACAGGGTCGAGTTGCAACTAATGAAAAACTGTTTTTT.

V and J are TRBV7-2 and TRBJ2-3, with D hard to call. Germline assignment: CDR1 SGHTA and CDR2 FQGNSA. Trimming cost V 5 bases and J 0 bases, with 12 bases left between them. The CDR3 sequence is 15 residues long. CDR3 sequence reads: CASSPRGASTDTQYF. The DNA of the CDR3 is TGTGCCAGCAGCCCCAGAGGAGCTAGCACAGATACGCAGTATTTT.

This clonotype was counted only a few times. The V and J genes are TRBV7-2 and TRBJ1-4, with unresolved D. The CDR3 is 14 amino acids. Germline CDR1 is SGHTA and CDR2 is FQGNSA. With 5 bases removed from V and 4 bases from J, the gap between germline ends came to 11 bases. The CDR3 DNA reads TGTGCCAGCAGCGCCGGGTCGGGTAATGAAAAACTGTTTTTT. This encodes CASSAGSGNEKLFF.

This clonotype was observed at least ten times. The V gene is TRBV12-3 or TRBV12-4, the J gene TRBJ2-5; D is unresolved. The V gene lost 4 bases and the J gene lost 0 bases, with 12 bases spanning the gap. The CDR3 consists of 15 residues. The CDR3 DNA reads as TGTGCCAGCAGTTCCGGACGGTCGTACCAAGAGACCCAGTACTTC. Translated, it gives CASSSGRSYQETQYF.

The V and J genes are TRBV5-1 and TRBJ1-4; unclear D gene. The V gene lost 0 bases and the J gene lost 3 bases, with 6 bases spanning the gap. CDR1 SGHRS and CDR2 YFSETQ come from the germline V gene. The length of the CDR3 is 14 residues. The DNA for the CDR3 is TGCGCCAGCAGCTTGGGTTATGCTAATGAAAAACTGTTTTTT. It is translated as CASSLGYANEKLFF. The variable domain in full, completed from reference TRBV5-1 and TRBJ1-4, reads KAGVTQTPRYLIKTRGQQVTLSCSPISGHRSVSWYQQTPGQGLQFLFEYFSETQRNKGNFPGRFSGRQFSNSRSEMNVSTLELGDSALYLCASSLGYANEKLFFGSGTQLSVL.

This clonotype qualifies as large. The junction does not match germline at one end; this may be a read error. The chain recombines TRBV12-5 with TRBJ2-3; TRBD2 agrees at 10 bases. This CDR3 contains 16 residues. Germline V gene data show CDR1 as LGHNT and CDR2 as FRNRAP. For the CDR3, the DNA is TGTGCTAGTGGGTTGGGACTAGCGAGTTTCACAGATACGCAGTATTTT. As protein: CASGLGLASFTDTQYF.

This clonotype has only a few counts. The chain links TRBV5-4 to TRBJ2-5, with TRBD2 matching over 11 bases. From germline, CDR1 is SGHNT and CDR2 YYREEE (reference sequence). The CDR3 length is 14 residues. The J segment lost 3 bases and the V segment lost 6 bases, leaving 4 bases of the junction unmatched. For the CDR3, the DNA is TGTGCCAGCAACTTAGCGGGGGGGGAAGAGACCCAGTACTTC. Protein: CASNLAGGEETQYF.

V and J are TRBV12-3 or TRBV12-4 and TRBJ2-5; D is unresolved. Trimming removed 3 bases from V and 1 base from J, with 18 bases in between. The CDR3 contains 17 residues. The CDR3 bases are TGTGCCAGCAGTTTCTTCCGCAACGCAAGACCCCAAGAGACCCAGTACTTC. Translated: CASSFFRNARPQETQYF.

This clonotype rates as medium-sized (0.01 to 0.1%). V usage is TRBV7-2 and J usage is TRBJ1-2, with D possibly TRBD1 on 5 matching bases. The V and J ends lost 0 bases and 7 bases respectively, with 12 bases between them. CDR1 SGHTA and CDR2 FQGNSA come from the germline V gene. The CDR3 spans 14 residues. The CDR3 DNA is TGTGCCAGCAGCTTAGCCGGGACCCAATCTGGCTACACCTTC. As protein: CASSLAGTQSGYTF.

This clonotype is labeled as medium-sized. The J gene is TRBJ1-4, the V gene TRBV5-1, with D unclear. Trimming removed 3 bases from V and 8 bases from J, with 11 bases in between. The CDR3 contains 13 residues. Germline lookup yields CDR1 SGHRS and CDR2 YFSETQ. In DNA, the CDR3 is TGCGCCAGCAGCTCGGACCCAAGGGAAAAACTGTTTTTT. Its translation is CASSSDPREKLFF.

By sample share, this clonotype is medium-sized. CDR3 sequence: CASSRFLNTGELFF. For the CDR3, the DNA is TGTGCCAGTAGCCGATTCCTGAACACCGGGGAGCTGTTTTTT. The rearrangement joins TRBV19 to TRBJ2-2; D uncertain. Per germline, CDR1 LNHDA and CDR2 SQIVND (reference sequence). V shed 6 bases and J shed 1 base, with 9 bases lying between them. The CDR3 is made up of 14 amino acids.

This clonotype is medium-sized (0.01 to 0.1%) by share. V and J are TRBV20-1 and TRBJ1-4; D is unresolved. Trimming stripped 5 bases from V and 14 bases from J, with 18 bases between. The CDR3 has 12 amino acids. CDR1 is DFQATT, CDR2 SNEGSKA, per germline (reference sequence). The DNA of the CDR3 is TGCAGTGCTTTTAAATATGAAAAAGGGCTGTTTTTT. This gives the protein CSAFKYEKGLFF.